This entry concerns a single T cell receptor beta chain. The primer mix had 60 Vbeta and 13 Jbeta primers. Using immunoSEQ multiplex PCR, the repertoire was profiled, and TCRdb retains in-frame clones only, with some absent. The profile shows some 140,000 clones, around 81% of them singletons. The data stem from a study of cytomegalovirus exposure and HLA in healthy donors. Losses at the gene ends were 6 bases for V and 5 bases for J; bases not matched to a gene: 8. The CDR3 is 14 residues long. Germline lookup yields CDR1 LNHDA and CDR2 SQIVND (reference sequence). The chain recombines TRBV19 with TRBJ2-5; the match to TRBD2 covers 8 bases. The TCR comes from a woman aged 40 to 50 in good health and CMV-seropositive. The specimen was PBMCs. DNA for the CDR3: TGTGCCAGTAGGAAAGCGGGAGCATGGGAGACCCAGTACTTC. Its protein is CASRKAGAWETQYF. Filled out from reference TRBV19 and TRBJ2-5, the complete variable domain reads DGGITQSPKYLFRKEGQNVTLSCEQNLNHDAMYWYRQDPGQGLRLIYYSQIVNDFQKGDIAEGYSVSREKKESFPLTVTSAQKNPTAFYLCASRKAGAWETQYFGPGTRLLVL.